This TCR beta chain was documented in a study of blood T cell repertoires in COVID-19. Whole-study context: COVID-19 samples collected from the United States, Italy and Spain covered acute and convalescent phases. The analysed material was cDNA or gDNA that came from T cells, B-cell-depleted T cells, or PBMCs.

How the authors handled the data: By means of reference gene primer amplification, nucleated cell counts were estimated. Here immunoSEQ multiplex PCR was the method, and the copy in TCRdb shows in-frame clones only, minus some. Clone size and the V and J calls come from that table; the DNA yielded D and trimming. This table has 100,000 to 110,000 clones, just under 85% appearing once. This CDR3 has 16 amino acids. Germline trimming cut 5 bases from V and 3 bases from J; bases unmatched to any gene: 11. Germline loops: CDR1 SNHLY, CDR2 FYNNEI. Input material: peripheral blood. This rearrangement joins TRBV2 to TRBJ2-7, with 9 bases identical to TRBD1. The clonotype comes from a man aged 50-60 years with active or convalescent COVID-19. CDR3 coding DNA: TGTGCCAGCAGTATACAAACCGGGACAGGGATCTACGAGCAGTACTTC. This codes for CASSIQTGTGIYEQYF.